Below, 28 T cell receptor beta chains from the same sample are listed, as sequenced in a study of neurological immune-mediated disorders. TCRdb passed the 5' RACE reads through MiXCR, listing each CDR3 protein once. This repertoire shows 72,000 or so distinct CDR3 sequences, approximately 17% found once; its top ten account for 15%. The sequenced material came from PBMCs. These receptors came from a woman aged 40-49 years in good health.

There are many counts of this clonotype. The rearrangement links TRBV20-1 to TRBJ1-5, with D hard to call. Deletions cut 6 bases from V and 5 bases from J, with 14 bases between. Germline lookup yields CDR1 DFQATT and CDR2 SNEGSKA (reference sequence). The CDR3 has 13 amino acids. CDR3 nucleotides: TGCAGTGCAAATTTCCGATCCGATCAGCCCCAGCATTTT. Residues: CSANFRSDQPQHF.

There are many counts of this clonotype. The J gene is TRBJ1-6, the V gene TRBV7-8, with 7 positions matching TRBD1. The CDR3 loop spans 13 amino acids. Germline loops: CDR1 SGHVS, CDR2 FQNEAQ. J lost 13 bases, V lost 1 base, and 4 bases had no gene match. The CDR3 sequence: CASSLGSGGPLHF. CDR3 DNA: TGTGCCAGCAGCTTAGGGTCAGGGGGGCCCCTCCACTTT. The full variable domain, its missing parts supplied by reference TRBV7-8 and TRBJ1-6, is GAGVSQSPRYKVAKRGQDVALRCDPISGHVSLFWYQQALGQGPEFLTYFQNEAQLDKSGLPSDRFFAERPEGSVSTLKIQRTQQEDSAVYLCASSLGSGGPLHFGNGTRLTVT.

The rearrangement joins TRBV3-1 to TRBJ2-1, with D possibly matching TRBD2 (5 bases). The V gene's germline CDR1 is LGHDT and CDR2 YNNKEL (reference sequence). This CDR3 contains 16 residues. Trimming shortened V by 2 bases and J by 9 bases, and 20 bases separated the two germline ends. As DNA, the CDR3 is TGTGCCAGCAGCCAATGGTCGACGGGAACCTATAGTGAGCAGTTCTTC. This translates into CASSQWSTGTYSEQFF.

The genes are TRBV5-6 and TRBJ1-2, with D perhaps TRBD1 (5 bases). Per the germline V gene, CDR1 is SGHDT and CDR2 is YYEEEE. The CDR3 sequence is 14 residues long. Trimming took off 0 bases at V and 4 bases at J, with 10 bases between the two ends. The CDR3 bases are TGTGCCAGCAGCTTGGACAGGTCTCCCTATGGCTACACCTTC. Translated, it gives CASSLDRSPYGYTF.

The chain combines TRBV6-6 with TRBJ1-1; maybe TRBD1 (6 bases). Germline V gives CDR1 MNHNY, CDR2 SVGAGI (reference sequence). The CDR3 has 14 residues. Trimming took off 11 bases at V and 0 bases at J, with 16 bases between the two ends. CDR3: CAVLPGHLNTEAFF. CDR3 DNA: TGTGCCGTTCTTCCGGGACACCTGAACACTGAAGCTTTCTTT.

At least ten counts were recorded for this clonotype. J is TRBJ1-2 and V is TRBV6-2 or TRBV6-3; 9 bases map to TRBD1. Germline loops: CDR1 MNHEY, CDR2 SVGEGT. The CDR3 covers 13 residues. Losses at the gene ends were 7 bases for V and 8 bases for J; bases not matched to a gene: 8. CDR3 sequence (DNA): TGTGCCAGCAATCCGGGACAGGGAAAAGGCTACACCTTC. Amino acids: CASNPGQGKGYTF.

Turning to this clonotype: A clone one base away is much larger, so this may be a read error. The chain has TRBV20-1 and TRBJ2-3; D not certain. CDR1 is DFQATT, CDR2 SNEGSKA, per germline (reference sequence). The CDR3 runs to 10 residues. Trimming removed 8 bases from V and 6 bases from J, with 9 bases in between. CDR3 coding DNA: TGCAGTTCGGTGGGTGATACGCAGTATTTT. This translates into CSSVGDTQYF.

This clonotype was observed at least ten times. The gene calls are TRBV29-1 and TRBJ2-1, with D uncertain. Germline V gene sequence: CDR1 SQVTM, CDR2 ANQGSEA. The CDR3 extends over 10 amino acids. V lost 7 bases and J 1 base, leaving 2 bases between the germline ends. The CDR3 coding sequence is TGCAGCGCTTCCTACAATGAGCAGTTCTTC. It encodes CSASYNEQFF.

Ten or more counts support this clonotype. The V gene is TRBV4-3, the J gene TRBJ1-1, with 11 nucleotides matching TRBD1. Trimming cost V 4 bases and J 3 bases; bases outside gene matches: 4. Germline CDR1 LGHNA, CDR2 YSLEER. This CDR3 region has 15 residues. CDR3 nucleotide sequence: TGCGCCAGCAGCCCAGGGGACAGGGGGTACACTGAAGCTTTCTTT. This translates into CASSPGDRGYTEAFF.

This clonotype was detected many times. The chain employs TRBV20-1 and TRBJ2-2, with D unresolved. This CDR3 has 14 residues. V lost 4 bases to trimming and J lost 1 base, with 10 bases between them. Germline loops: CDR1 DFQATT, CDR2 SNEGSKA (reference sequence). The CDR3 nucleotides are TGCAGTGCTACAAGAACCCTGAACACCGGGGAGCTGTTTTTT. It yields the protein CSATRTLNTGELFF.

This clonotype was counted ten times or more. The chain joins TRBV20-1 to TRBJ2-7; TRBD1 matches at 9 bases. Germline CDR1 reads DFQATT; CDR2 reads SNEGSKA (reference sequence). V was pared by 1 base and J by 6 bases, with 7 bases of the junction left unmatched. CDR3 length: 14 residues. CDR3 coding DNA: TGCAGTGCTAGAGGCGGGACAGGGTTTGGCGAGCAGTACGTC. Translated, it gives CSARGGTGFGEQYV.

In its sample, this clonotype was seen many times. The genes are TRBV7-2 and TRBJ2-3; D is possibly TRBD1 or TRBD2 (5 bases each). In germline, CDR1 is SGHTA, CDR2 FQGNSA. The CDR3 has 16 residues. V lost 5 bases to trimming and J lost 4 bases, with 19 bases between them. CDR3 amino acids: CASSARTGTRPDTQYF. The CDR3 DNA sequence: TGTGCCAGCAGCGCACGTACCGGGACCCGGCCAGATACGCAGTATTTT.

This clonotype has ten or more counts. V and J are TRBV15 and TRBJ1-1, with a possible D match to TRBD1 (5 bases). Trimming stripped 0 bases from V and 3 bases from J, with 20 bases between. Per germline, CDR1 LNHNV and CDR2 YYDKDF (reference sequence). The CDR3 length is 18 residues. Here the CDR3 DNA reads TGTGCCACCAGCAGAGATGTTGGGGTGACAGTATCGGACACTGAAGCTTTCTTT. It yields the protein CATSRDVGVTVSDTEAFF.

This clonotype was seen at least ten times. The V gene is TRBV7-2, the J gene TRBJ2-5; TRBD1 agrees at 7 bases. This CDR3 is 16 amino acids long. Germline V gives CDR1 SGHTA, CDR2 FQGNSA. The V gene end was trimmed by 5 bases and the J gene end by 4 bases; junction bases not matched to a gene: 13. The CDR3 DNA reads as TGTGCCAGCAGCATAAGCATAGGGGGCGCCGGAGAGACCCAGTACTTC. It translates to CASSISIGGAGETQYF.

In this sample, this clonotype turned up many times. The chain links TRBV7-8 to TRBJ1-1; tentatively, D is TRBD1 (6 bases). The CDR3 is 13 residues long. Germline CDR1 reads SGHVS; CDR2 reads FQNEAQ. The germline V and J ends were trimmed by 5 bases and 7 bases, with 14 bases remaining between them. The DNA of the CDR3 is TGTGCCAGCAGCCTTAGACAGGACGGTGAAGCTTTCTTT. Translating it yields CASSLRQDGEAFF.

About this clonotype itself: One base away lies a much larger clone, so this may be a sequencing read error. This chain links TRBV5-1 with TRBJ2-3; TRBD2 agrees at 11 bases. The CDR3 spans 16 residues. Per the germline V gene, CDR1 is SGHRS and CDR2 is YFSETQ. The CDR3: CASRSDLAGGTDMQYF. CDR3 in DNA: TGCGCCAGCAGGTCCGACCTAGCGGGGGGTACAGATATGCAGTATTTT.

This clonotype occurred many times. For the CDR3, the DNA is TGCAGTGCTAGAGGCTGGGACAGCTACTACGAGCAGTACTTC. This sequence encodes CSARGWDSYYEQYF. The V call is TRBV20-1, the J call TRBJ2-7, with TRBD1 matching over 7 bases. The germline V gene encodes CDR1 DFQATT and CDR2 SNEGSKA (reference sequence). The CDR3 consists of 14 residues. J lost 3 bases, V lost 1 base, and 6 bases had no gene match.

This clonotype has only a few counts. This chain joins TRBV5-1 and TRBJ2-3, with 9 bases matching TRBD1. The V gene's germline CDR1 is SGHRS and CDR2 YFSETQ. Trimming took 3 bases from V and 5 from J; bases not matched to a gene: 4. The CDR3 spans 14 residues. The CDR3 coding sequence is TGCGCCAGCAGCTACAGGGGGCTGGAAGATACGCAGTATTTT. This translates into CASSYRGLEDTQYF.

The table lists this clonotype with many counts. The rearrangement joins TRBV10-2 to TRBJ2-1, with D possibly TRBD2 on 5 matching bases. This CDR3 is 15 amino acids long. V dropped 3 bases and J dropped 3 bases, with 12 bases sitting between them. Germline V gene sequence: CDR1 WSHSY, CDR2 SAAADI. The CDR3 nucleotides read TGCGCCAGCAGTGATGGGTCGACTAACTACAATGAGCAGTTCTTC. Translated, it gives CASSDGSTNYNEQFF.

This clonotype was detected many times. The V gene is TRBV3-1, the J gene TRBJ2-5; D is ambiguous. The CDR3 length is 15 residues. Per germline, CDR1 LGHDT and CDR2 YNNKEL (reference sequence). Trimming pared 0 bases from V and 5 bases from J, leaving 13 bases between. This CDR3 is CASSQEGGRWETQYF. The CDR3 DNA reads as TGTGCCAGCAGCCAAGAAGGTGGGCGATGGGAGACCCAGTACTTC.

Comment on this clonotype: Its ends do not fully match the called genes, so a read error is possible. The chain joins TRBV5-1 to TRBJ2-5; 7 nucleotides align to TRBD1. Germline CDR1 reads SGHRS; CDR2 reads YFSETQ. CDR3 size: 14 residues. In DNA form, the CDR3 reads TGCGCCAGCAGCGGGGGACAGTACCTAGAGACCCAATACTTC. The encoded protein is CASSGGQYLETQYF.

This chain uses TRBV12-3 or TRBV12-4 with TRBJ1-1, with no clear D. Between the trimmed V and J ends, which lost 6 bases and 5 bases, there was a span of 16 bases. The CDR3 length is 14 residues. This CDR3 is CASSPLGRGTEAFF. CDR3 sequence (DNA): TGTGCCAGCAGCCCCTTGGGGAGAGGTACTGAAGCTTTCTTT.

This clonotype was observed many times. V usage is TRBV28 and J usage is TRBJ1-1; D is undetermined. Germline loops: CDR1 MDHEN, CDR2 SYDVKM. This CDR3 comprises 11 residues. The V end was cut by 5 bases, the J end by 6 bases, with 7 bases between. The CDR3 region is CASSVEAEAFF. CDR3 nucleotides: TGTGCCAGCAGTGTTGAGGCTGAAGCTTTCTTT.

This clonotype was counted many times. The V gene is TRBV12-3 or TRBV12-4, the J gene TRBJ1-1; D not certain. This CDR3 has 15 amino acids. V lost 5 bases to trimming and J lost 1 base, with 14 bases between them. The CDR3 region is CASSTQAWANTEAFF. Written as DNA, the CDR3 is TGTGCCAGCAGTACCCAGGCCTGGGCGAACACTGAAGCTTTCTTT.

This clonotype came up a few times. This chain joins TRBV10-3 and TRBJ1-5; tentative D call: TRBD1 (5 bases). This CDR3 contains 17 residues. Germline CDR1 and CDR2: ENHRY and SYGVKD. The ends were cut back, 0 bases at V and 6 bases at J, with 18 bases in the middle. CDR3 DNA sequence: TGTGCCATCAGTGAGTCGAACGAAGGGGCTGGTGGTCAGCCCCAGCATTTT. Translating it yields CAISESNEGAGGQPQHF.

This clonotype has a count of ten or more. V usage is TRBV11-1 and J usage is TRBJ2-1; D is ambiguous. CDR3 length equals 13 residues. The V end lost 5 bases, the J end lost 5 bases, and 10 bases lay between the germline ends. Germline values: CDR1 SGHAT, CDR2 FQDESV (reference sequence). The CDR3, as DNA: TGTGCCAGCAGCCCCGGGCCAAACAATGAGCAGTTCTTC. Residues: CASSPGPNNEQFF.

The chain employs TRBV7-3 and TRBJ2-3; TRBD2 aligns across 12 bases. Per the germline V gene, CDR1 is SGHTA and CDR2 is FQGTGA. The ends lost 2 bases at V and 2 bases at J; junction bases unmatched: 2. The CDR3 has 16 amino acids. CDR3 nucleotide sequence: TGTGCCAGCAGCTTACTAGCGGGGGGGTACACAGATACGCAGTATTTT. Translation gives CASSLLAGGYTDTQYF.

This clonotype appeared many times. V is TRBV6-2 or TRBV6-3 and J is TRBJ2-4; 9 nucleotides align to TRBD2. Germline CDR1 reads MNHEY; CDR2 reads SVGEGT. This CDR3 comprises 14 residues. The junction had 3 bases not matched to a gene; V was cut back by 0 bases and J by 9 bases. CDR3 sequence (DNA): TGTGCCAGCAGTTACTCAGCGGGGGGAGGCATTCAGTACTTC. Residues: CASSYSAGGGIQYF.